The 21 T cell receptor beta chains presented below share a single source sample, sequenced in a study of blood T cell repertoires in COVID-19. Profiling relied on immunoSEQ multiplex PCR, and the TCRdb table lists in-frame clones only, not all of them. The sample contains 150,000 to 200,000 clones, approximately 90% of which appear only once. Sequencing was carried out using peripheral blood. The receptor source for this set is a human donor in a cohort sampled during active COVID-19.

The chain is built from TRBV30 and TRBJ1-2; a weak D match, TRBD1 (5 bases). The V end was cut by 0 bases, the J end by 4 bases, with 12 bases between. Germline V CDR1 and CDR2: GTSNPN, SVGIG (reference sequence). The CDR3 has 14 residues. Written as DNA, the CDR3 is TGTGCCTGGAGTGTGGCAGGGTTAACCTATGGCTACACCTTC. Translating it yields CAWSVAGLTYGYTF.

The gene calls are TRBV11-1 and TRBJ2-7; the match to TRBD1 covers 9 bases. Germline CDR1 reads SGHAT; CDR2 reads FQDESV (reference sequence). The junction had 5 bases not matched to a gene; V was cut back by 4 bases and J by 4 bases. The CDR3 length is 14 residues. This CDR3 reads CASSSGTGRYEQYF. CDR3 nucleotide sequence: TGTGCCAGCAGCTCCGGGACAGGGAGGTACGAGCAGTACTTC.

The rearrangement uses TRBV4-2 and TRBJ1-1; 9 nucleotides match TRBD1. CDR1 and CDR2 (germline): LGHNA, YNFKEQ. This CDR3 has 15 amino acids. Trimming at V came to 3 bases and at J to 1 base, leaving 3 bases not matched to a gene. The CDR3 spells CASSQKGQGNTEAFF. For the CDR3, the DNA is TGTGCCAGCAGCCAGAAGGGACAGGGGAACACTGAAGCTTTCTTT.

The sample holds one count of this clone. This rearrangement joins TRBV3-1 (or the pseudogene TRBV3-2) to TRBJ2-7; D may be TRBD2 (5 bases). Germline V gene sequence: CDR1 LGHDT, CDR2 YNNKEL (reference sequence). The CDR3 contains 15 residues. The V end was cut by 5 bases, the J end by 0 bases, with 14 bases between. The CDR3 DNA reads TGTGCCAGCAGCGCCCGGACTCGGAGCTCCTACGAGCAGTACTTC. This encodes CASSARTRSSYEQYF.

The chain recombines TRBV30 with TRBJ1-3; 7 bases are a match to TRBD1. The germline CDR1 and CDR2 sequences are GTSNPN and SVGIG (reference sequence). Trimming at V came to 0 bases and at J to 4 bases, leaving 3 bases not matched to a gene. The CDR3 covers 14 residues. The CDR3 reads CAWSVGTEGNTIYF. The CDR3, as DNA: TGTGCCTGGAGTGTAGGGACAGAGGGAAACACCATATATTTT.

V gene TRBV29-1 combines with J gene TRBJ2-3; 7 bases line up with TRBD2. The CDR3 length is 13 residues. With V trimmed by 4 bases and J by 6 bases, 7 bases remained unmatched. The germline V gene has CDR1 SQVTM and CDR2 ANQGSEA. CDR3 loop: CSVGGGSRDTQYF. The CDR3, as DNA: TGCAGCGTTGGGGGCGGGAGTCGTGATACGCAGTATTTT.

V and J are TRBV4-3 and TRBJ2-7; D unresolved. CDR1 and CDR2 from the germline V gene are LGHNA and YSLEER. V was clipped by 0 bases and J by 0 bases, with 9 bases between them. The CDR3 spans 15 residues. CDR3 amino acids: CASSQDPRNSYEQYF. DNA for the CDR3: TGCGCCAGCAGCCAAGATCCCAGAAACTCCTACGAGCAGTACTTC.

The chain uses TRBV28 and TRBJ2-5; D not resolved. The V end was cut by 3 bases, the J end by 5 bases, with 13 bases between. The CDR3 contains 14 residues. The germline V gene has CDR1 MDHEN and CDR2 SYDVKM. The CDR3 region is CASSLIQVGETQYF. CDR3 bases: TGTGCCAGCAGTTTGATTCAGGTTGGGGAGACCCAGTACTTC. The full variable domain, with the rest looked up from reference TRBV28 and TRBJ2-5, is DVKVTQSSRYLVKRTGEKVFLECVQDMDHENMFWYRQDPGLGLRLIYFSYDVKMKEKGDIPEGYSVSREKKERFSLILESASTNQTSMYLCASSLIQVGETQYFGPGTRLLVL.

This clone occurred once. V is TRBV12-3 or TRBV12-4 and J is TRBJ2-3; 9 positions match TRBD2. Losses at the gene ends were 7 bases for V and 5 bases for J; bases not matched to a gene: 4. This CDR3 is 13 amino acids long. CDR3 region: CASKIAGVDTQYF. The CDR3, as DNA: TGTGCCAGCAAAATAGCGGGGGTAGATACGCAGTATTTT.

The CDR3 is CASSEGQVTGNTIYF. The CDR3 DNA follows: TGCGCCAGCAGCGAGGGACAGGTTACCGGAAACACCATATATTTT. V gene TRBV5-1 combines with J gene TRBJ1-3, with 8 bases fitting TRBD1. This CDR3 has 15 amino acids. CDR1 and CDR2 (germline): SGHRS, YFSETQ. V was clipped by 4 bases and J by 4 bases; unmatched bases: 7.

The rearrangement joins TRBV27 to TRBJ2-7, with 13 bases fitting TRBD2. CDR3 size: 15 residues. V trimming: 5 bases; J trimming: 2 bases; junction bases outside the gene matches: 3. Germline loops: CDR1 MNHEY, CDR2 SMNVEV (reference sequence). The CDR3: CASSATSGGPYEQYF. In DNA form, the CDR3 reads TGTGCCAGCAGTGCGACTAGCGGGGGGCCCTACGAGCAGTACTTC.

This clone has only one observation. The chain employs TRBV11-3 and TRBJ2-7; 7 bases are a match to TRBD1. V lost 5 bases to trimming and J lost 5 bases; unmatched junction nucleotides: 3. Germline loops: CDR1 SGHNT, CDR2 YENEEA. The CDR3 extends over 12 amino acids. CDR3 region: CASSLDRDEQYF. The CDR3 DNA reads TGTGCCAGCAGCCTCGACAGGGACGAGCAGTACTTC.

The genes are TRBV18 and TRBJ1-4, with D tentatively TRBD1 (5 bases). The germline gives CDR1 KGHSH, CDR2 LQKENI. Trimming removed 4 bases at V and 8 bases at J, with 17 bases between. The CDR3 loop spans 15 amino acids. The CDR3 coding sequence is TGTGCCAGCTCACTGCAGGGAGGAGAACAAGAAAAACTGTTTTTT. Translated, it gives CASSLQGGEQEKLFF.

This rearrangement joins TRBV9 to TRBJ2-5, with 9 bases matching TRBD1. This CDR3 is 15 amino acids long. Germline trimming cut 0 bases from V and 4 bases from J; bases unmatched to any gene: 4. The germline V gene encodes CDR1 SGDLS and CDR2 YYNGEE. Written as DNA, the CDR3 is TGTGCCAGCAGCGTAGGGACAGGGGACGGAGAGACCCAGTACTTC. This codes for CASSVGTGDGETQYF.

The rearrangement links TRBV6-5 to TRBJ2-7; possible D gene TRBD2, 6 bases. With 2 bases removed from V and 0 bases from J, the gap between germline ends came to 11 bases. This CDR3 comprises 15 residues. CDR1 and CDR2 (germline): MNHEY, SVGAGI. CDR3 amino acids: CASSYGRGSSYEQYF. The CDR3 DNA is TGTGCCAGCAGTTACGGACGGGGGAGCTCCTACGAGCAGTACTTC.

J is TRBJ1-1 and V is TRBV2; perhaps TRBD1 as D (5 bases). Trimming left V 7 bases short and J 1 base short, with 7 bases between. CDR3 length: 12 residues. Germline V gene sequence: CDR1 SNHLY, CDR2 FYNNEI. For the CDR3, the DNA is TGTGCCAGCATGCAGGGGAACACTGAAGCTTTCTTT. Protein: CASMQGNTEAFF.

J is TRBJ2-7 and V is TRBV29-1, with 8 bases aligning to TRBD1. Unmatched junction bases numbered 3, after V lost 5 bases and J lost 6 bases. Germline CDR1 reads SQVTM; CDR2 reads ANQGSEA. This CDR3 has 11 amino acids. In DNA, the CDR3 is TGCAGCGTTTTTACAGGGGGCGAGCAGTACTTC. Protein: CSVFTGGEQYF.

As regards this clone: Other DNA sequences in this specimen translate into the identical CDR3. The chain links TRBV15 to TRBJ2-3; 11 nucleotides align to TRBD2. Germline V gives CDR1 LNHNV, CDR2 YYDKDF (reference sequence). The CDR3 is 16 residues long. Trimming took 3 bases from V and 3 from J; bases not matched to a gene: 5. The CDR3 spells CATSRGTSGGTDTQYF. CDR3 nucleotides: TGTGCCACCAGCAGGGGTACTAGCGGGGGAACAGATACGCAGTATTTT. The variable domain in full, completed from reference TRBV15 and TRBJ2-3, reads DAMVIQNPRYQVTQFGKPVTLSCSQTLNHNVMYWYQQKSSQAPKLLFHYYDKDFNNEADTPDNFQSRRPNTSFCFLDIRSPGLGDTAMYLCATSRGTSGGTDTQYFGPGTRLTVL.

The chain employs TRBV25-1 and TRBJ2-1, with 8 nucleotides matching TRBD2. V was clipped by 4 bases and J by 9 bases; unmatched bases: 17. The CDR3 sequence is 17 residues long. Per the germline V gene, CDR1 is MGHDK and CDR2 is SYGVNS. CDR3 nucleotide sequence: TGTGCCAGCAGTGGAGTGCTAGGAAGTCGGGAGGGCCGTGAGCAGTTCTTC. It codes for CASSGVLGSREGREQFF.

The genes are TRBV19 and TRBJ2-3; maybe TRBD1 (5 bases). The germline gives CDR1 LNHDA, CDR2 SQIVND (reference sequence). CDR3 length: 18 residues. Trimming took off 2 bases at V and 0 bases at J, with 18 bases between the two ends. The CDR3 sequence is CASSIFPQGVSSTDTQYF. CDR3 nucleotides: TGTGCCAGTAGTATATTCCCCCAGGGTGTCTCTAGCACAGATACGCAGTATTTT.

As for this clone: Other nucleotide sequences from this sample produce the same CDR3. V is TRBV12-5 and J is TRBJ2-2; 8 bases align to TRBD1. The germline CDR1 and CDR2 sequences are LGHNT and FRNRAP. The J segment lost 5 bases and the V segment lost 1 base, leaving 3 bases of the junction unmatched. The CDR3 runs 15 residues. CDR3 in DNA: TGTGCTAGTGGTTTGGGACAGGGGCGGACCGGGGAGCTGTTTTTT. It yields the protein CASGLGQGRTGELFF.